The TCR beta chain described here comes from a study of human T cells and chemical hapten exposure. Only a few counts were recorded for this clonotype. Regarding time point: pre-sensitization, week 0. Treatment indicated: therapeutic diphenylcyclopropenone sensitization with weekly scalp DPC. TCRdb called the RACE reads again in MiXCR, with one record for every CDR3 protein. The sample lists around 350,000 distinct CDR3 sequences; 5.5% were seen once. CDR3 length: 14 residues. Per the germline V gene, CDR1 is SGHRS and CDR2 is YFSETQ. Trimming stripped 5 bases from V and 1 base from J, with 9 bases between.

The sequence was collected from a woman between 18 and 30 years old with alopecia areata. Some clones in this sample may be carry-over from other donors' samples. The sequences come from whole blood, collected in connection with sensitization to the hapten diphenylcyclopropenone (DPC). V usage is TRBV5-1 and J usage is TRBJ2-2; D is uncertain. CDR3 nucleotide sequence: TGCGCCAGCAGGACCGGACGGAACACCGGGGAGCTGTTTTTT. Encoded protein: CASRTGRNTGELFF. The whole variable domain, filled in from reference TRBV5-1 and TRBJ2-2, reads KAGVTQTPRYLIKTRGQQVTLSCSPISGHRSVSWYQQTPGQGLQFLFEYFSETQRNKGNFPGRFSGRQFSNSRSEMNVSTLELGDSALYLCASRTGRNTGELFFGEGSRLTVL.